Listed here is a single T cell receptor (beta chain). Libraries were prepared by immunoSEQ multiplex PCR; TCRdb keeps only in-frame clonotypes and omits some of them. The sample lists about 250,000 clones, 86% seen once, with 3% in the top ten. The data originate from a study of blood T cell repertoires in COVID-19. Background on the study: The United States, Italy and Spain supplied acute and convalescent COVID-19 samples. T cells, B-cell-depleted T cells, or PBMCs supplied cDNA or gDNA.

The length of the CDR3 is 18 residues. The chain employs TRBV21-1 and TRBJ2-3; the table's TRBD1 call for D was not verified on the DNA. TRBV21-1 is a pseudogene locus. Sample: peripheral blood. This TCR was recovered from a young woman with active or convalescent COVID-19. The CDR3 sequence: CASSKALRGRVRGDTQYF. The CDR3 bases are TGTGCCAGCAGCAAAGCGCTGAGGGGGCGAGTTCGTGGAGATACGCAGTATTTT.